Here is one T cell receptor beta chain with its context. Trimming removed 3 bases at V and 8 bases at J, with 11 bases between. Germline lookup yields CDR1 SNHLY and CDR2 FYNNEI. The CDR3 spans 13 residues. This specimen comes from a study of blood T cell repertoires in COVID-19. Libraries were prepared by immunoSEQ multiplex PCR; TCRdb keeps only in-frame clonotypes and omits some of them. The sample contains under 450,000 clones, about 88% of which appear only once. The material sequenced was peripheral blood. The sequence was obtained from a woman aged 55-70 years with COVID-19, enrolled during active disease. The chain combines TRBV2 with TRBJ1-5; D unresolved. The CDR3 nucleotides read TGTGCCAGCAGTGATGTTAGTGTAGAGCCCCAGCATTTT. Translation gives CASSDVSVEPQHF.